Below, one T cell receptor beta chain is given with its context. There is no known antigen for this receptor. Base quality data are lacking; no much larger clone is found one base away. From cysteine to phenylalanine, the CDR3 is 14 amino acids long. Solely the CDR3 DNA is kept, with 42 bases framed from the first base. Clipping removes 2 bases from V and 6 bases from J, with 7 as the unmatched junction base count. The germline V gene (reference sequence) supplies CDR1 GTSNPN and CDR2 SVGIG. The collaborating institutions used their own protocols to collect whole blood in K2EDTA tubes. For TCRbeta analysis, collaborator samples were shipped as frozen whole blood, as isolated PBMCs, or as DNA extracted from either sample type. TCRbeta CDR3 regions were amplified from genomic DNA using the immunoSEQ Assay, a bias-controlled multiplex PCR. The published analysis was carried out like this. Nucleated cell counts per sample were estimated from amplification of reference gene primers within the assay. Sequence reads were collapsed and filtered to measure the absolute abundance of every unique TCRbeta CDR3 rearrangement. For each sample, productive Simpson clonality was calculated as the square root of Simpson's diversity index across productive rearrangements. TCRdb's version of the immuneACCESS table is confined to in-frame rearrangements and falls short of the full clone set. An unresolved V gene accounts for under half of the shortfall where checked; the remainder is of unknown origin. For V, J and clone size, that table is used; D and trimming come from the DNA. This sample has approximately 100,000 clones in its table, and roughly 91% of those were observed once. The biggest ten clones account for under 20% of the sample.

These data originate in a study of blood T cell repertoires in COVID-19 (TCRdb year 2020). Regarding the research as a whole: Samples covering the acute and convalescent phases of COVID-19 were provided by collaborators in the United States, Italy and Spain. The prospective study material was composed of cDNA or gDNA derived from T cells, B-cell-depleted T cells, or PBMCs. Subjects who had been exposed to COVID-19, were actively infected with it, or had recovered from it provided the deeply sampled blood TCRbeta repertoires that made up the dataset. The repertoires were released in a freely available public database intended as a resource for research on the immune response to SARS-CoV-2. Samples came from the ongoing ImmuneRACE study (first 160 participants) plus 1,254 subjects from 6 global collaborators. Nearly every sample came with metadata listing a de-identified subject ID, COVID-19 status, age in years and sex. Where HLA class I and class II types were available, the types were taken from metadata supplied by the sample provider, not from assay-based typing.

Study-wide conclusions, independent of this receptor: The amount of clinical and demographic metadata varied by source and participant and was provided uncurated.

Sequenced input: peripheral blood. The TCR originated in a human donor with acute or convalescent COVID-19. The donor label of this sample is uncertain. The sequence links TRBV30 to TRBJ1-2, and 9 junctional nucleotides match TRBD1. This receptor carries the CDR3 CAWSYTGGMHGYTF. The nucleotide sequence is TGTGCCTGGAGTTATACAGGGGGCATGCATGGCTACACCTTC.